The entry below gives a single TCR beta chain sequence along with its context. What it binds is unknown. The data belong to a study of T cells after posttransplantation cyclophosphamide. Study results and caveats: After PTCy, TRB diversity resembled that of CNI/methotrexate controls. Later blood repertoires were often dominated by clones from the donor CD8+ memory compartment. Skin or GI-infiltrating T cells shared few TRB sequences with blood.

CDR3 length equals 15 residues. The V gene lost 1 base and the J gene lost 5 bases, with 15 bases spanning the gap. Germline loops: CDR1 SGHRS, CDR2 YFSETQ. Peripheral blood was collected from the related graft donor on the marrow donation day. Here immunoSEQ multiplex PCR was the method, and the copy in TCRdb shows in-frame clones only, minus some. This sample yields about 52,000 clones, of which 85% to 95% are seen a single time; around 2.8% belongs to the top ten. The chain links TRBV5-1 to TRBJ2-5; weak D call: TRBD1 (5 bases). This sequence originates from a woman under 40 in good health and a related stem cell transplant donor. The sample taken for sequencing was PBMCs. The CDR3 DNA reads TGCGCCAGCAGCTTGTTACAGGCGTCCGGGGAGACCCAGTACTTC. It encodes CASSLLQASGETQYF.